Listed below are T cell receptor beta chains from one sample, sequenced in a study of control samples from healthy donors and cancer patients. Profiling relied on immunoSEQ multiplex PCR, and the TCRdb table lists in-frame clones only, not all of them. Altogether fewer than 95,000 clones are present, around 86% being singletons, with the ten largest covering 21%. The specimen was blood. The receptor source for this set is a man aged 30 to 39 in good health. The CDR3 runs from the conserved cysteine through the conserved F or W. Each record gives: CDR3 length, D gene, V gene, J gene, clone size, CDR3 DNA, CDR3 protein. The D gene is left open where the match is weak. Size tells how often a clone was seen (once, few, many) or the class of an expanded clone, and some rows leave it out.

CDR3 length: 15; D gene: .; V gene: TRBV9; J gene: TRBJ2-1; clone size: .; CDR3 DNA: TGTGCCAGCAGCGTAGAAAGGGGCGCACCTAATGAGCAGTTCTTC; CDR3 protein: CASSVERGAPNEQFF
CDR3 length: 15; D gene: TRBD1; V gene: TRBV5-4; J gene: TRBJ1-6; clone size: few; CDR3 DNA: TGTGCCAGCAGCTTGATCACAGGGGGAAGCTCACCCCTCCACTTT; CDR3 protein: CASSLITGGSSPLHF
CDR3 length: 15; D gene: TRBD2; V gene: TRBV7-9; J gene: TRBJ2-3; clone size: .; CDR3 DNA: TGTGCCAGCAGCTTACTAGCGGGCGTGCCCGATACGCAGTATTTT; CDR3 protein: CASSLLAGVPDTQYF
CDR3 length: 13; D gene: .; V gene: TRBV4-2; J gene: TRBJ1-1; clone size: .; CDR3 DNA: TGTGCCAGCAGCCAAGATCAACGGGCTGAAGCTTTCTTT; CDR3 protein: CASSQDQRAEAFF
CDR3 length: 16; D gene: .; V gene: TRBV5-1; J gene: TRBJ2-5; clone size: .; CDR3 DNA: TGCGCCAGCAGCTTAACGGGGCACTCCCCGCGGGAGACCCAGTACTTC; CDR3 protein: CASSLTGHSPRETQYF
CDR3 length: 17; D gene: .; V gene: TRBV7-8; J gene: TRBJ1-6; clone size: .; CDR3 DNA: TGTGCCAGCAGCTTAGAGTCAGCGGCAATTCAAACTTCACCCCTCCACTTT; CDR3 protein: CASSLESAAIQTSPLHF
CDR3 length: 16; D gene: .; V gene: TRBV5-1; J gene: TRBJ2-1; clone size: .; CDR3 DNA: TGCGCCAGCAGCTTGGGAGTAGTAGGACCCATAAATGAGCAGTTCTTC; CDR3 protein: CASSLGVVGPINEQFF
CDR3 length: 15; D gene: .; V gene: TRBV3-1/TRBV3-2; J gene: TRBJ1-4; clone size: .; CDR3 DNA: TGTGCCAGCAGCCAGACACAGGGTCTGGATGAAAAACTGTTTTTT; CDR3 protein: CASSQTQGLDEKLFF
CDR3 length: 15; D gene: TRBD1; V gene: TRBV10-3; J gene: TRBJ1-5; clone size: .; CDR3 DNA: TGTGCCATCAGTGAGACAGGGGGTTTTAATCAGCCCCAGCATTTT; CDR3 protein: CAISETGGFNQPQHF
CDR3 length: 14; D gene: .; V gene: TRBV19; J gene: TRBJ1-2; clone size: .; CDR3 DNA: TGTGCCAGTAGTAGCCTGGGGACTGGAGGGGGCTACACCTTC; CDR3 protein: CASSSLGTGGGYTF
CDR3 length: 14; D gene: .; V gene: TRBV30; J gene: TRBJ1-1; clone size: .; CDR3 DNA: TGTGCCTGGAGTGTACTCCAGGAAGGCACTGAAGCTTTCTTT; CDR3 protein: CAWSVLQEGTEAFF
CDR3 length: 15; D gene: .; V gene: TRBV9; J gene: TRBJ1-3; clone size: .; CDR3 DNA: TGTGCCAGCAGCGTAGCCGCCAACTCTGGAAACACCATATATTTT; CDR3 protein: CASSVAANSGNTIYF
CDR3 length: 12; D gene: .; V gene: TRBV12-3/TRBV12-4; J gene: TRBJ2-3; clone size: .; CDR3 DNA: TGTGCCACCAGCGGGAGCACAGATACGCAGTATTTT; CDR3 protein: CATSGSTDTQYF
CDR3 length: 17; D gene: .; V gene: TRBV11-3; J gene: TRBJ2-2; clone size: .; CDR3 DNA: TGTGCCAGCAGCTTAGATGGGGGGCGGACGAACACCGGGGAGCTGTTTTTT; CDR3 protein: CASSLDGGRTNTGELFF
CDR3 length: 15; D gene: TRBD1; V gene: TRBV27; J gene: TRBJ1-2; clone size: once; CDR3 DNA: TGTGCCAGCAGTTTTTTCCCTGGGACAGGTGGAGGCTACACCTTC; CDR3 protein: CASSFFPGTGGGYTF
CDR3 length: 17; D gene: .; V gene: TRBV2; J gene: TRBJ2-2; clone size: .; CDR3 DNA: TGTGCCAGCAGCTACCCCATGGGAAGGGCGAACACCGGGGAGCTGTTTTTT; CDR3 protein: CASSYPMGRANTGELFF
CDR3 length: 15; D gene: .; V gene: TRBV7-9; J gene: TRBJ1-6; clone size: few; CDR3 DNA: TGTGCCAGCAGTTCATGGACAGAGAGCAATTCACCCCTCCACTTT; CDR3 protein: CASSSWTESNSPLHF
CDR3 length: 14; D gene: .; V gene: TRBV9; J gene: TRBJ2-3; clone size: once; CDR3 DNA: TGTGCCAGCAGCGTTCTCCATAGCACAGATACGCAGTATTTT; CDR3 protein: CASSVLHSTDTQYF
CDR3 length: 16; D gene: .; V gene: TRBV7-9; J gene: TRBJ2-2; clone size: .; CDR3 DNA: TGTGCCAGCAGCTTAGCCAGGCTAGCGAACACCGGGGAGCTGTTTTTT; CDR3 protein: CASSLARLANTGELFF
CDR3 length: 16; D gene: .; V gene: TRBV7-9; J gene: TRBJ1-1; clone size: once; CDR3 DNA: TGTGCCAGCACTGGGGGGGATTTACTTACACTGAGGGAAGCTTTCTTT; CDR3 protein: CASTGGDLLTLREAFF
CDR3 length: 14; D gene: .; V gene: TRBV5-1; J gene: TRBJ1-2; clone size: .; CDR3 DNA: TGCGCCAGCAGCTTGGTACCGAAGGGCTATGGCTACACCTTC; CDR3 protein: CASSLVPKGYGYTF
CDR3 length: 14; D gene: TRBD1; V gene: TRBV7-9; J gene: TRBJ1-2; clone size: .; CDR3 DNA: TGTGCCAGCAGCACCACAGGGGCTTCCTATGGCTACACCTTC; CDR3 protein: CASSTTGASYGYTF
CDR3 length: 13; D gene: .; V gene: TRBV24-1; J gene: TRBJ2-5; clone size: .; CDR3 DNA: TGTGCCACCAGCAGCATGGGGCAAGAGACCCAGTACTTC; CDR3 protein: CATSSMGQETQYF
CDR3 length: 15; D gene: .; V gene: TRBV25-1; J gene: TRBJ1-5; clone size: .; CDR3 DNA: TGTGCCAGCAGTGAATCCGGGAGGAGCAATCAGCCCCAGCATTTT; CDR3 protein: CASSESGRSNQPQHF
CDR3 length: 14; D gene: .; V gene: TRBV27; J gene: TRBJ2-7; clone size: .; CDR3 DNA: TGTGCCAGCAGTTTAAAAGGGACAACCTACGAGCAGTACTTC; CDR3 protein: CASSLKGTTYEQYF
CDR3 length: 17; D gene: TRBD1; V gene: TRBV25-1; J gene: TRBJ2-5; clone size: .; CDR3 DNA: TGTGCCAGCAGTCGTCCAACCGTTCTTACAGGGGCAGAGACCCAGTACTTC; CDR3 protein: CASSRPTVLTGAETQYF
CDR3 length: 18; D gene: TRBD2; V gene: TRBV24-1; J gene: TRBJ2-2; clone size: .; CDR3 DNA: TGTGCCACCAGTGATTTGCGGTCTAGCGGGGATTTCACCGGGGAGCTGTTTTTT; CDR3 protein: CATSDLRSSGDFTGELFF
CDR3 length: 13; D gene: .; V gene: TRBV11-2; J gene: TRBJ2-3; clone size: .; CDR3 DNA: TGTGCCAGCAGCCTTCTTATCACAGATACGCAGTATTTT; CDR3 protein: CASSLLITDTQYF
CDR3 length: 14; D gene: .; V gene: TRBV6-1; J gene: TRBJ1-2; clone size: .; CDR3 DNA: TGTGCCAGCAGTGAGGTCAGGGATAACTATGGCTACACCTTC; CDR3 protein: CASSEVRDNYGYTF
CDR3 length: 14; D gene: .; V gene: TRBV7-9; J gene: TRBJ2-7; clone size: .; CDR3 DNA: TGTGCCAGCAGCTTAGATTCCGCAAGAGGGGAGCAGTACTTC; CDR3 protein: CASSLDSARGEQYF
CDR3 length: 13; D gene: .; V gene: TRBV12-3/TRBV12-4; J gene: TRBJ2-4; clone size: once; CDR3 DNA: TGTGCCAGCAGTCCGATCAGAGGCAACATTCAGTACTTC; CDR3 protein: CASSPIRGNIQYF
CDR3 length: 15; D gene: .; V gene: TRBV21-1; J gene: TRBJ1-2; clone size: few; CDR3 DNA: TGTGCCAGCAGCCTGCTAAGGGAGTATAGGTATGGCTACACCTTC; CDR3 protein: CASSLLREYRYGYTF
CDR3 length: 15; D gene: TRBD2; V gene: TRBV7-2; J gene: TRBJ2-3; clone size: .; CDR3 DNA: TGTGCCAGCAGCTTTGGCGGGGGGCGCACAGATACGCAGTATTTT; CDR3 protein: CASSFGGGRTDTQYF
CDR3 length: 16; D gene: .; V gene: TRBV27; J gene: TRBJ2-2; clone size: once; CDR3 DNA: TGTGCCAGCAGTTTATACGCCGCCGCGAACACCGGGGAGCTGTTTTTT; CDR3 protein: CASSLYAAANTGELFF
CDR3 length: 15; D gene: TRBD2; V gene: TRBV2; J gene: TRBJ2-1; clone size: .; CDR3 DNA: TGTGCCAGCAGTGTAACTAGCGGGGGGCAAATGGAGCAGTTCTTC; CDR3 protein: CASSVTSGGQMEQFF
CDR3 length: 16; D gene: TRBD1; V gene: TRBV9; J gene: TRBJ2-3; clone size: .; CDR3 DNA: TGTGCCAGCAGCGTACAGGGACAGGGCCGCACAGATACGCAGTATTTT; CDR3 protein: CASSVQGQGRTDTQYF
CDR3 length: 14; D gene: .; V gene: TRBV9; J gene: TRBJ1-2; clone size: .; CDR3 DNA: TGTGCCAGCAGCGTAGAACCTGCTAACTATGGCTACACCTTC; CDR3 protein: CASSVEPANYGYTF
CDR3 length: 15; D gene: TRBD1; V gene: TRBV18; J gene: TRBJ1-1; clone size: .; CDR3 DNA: TGTGCCAGCTCACCCCGGACAGGTTTTGACACTGAAGCTTTCTTT; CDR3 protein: CASSPRTGFDTEAFF
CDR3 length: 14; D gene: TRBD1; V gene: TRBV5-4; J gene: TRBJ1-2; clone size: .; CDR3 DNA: TGTGCCAGCAGCCAGGGACAGGGGGCTGATGGCTACACCTTC; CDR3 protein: CASSQGQGADGYTF
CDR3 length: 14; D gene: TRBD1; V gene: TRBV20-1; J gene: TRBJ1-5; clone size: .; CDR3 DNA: TGCAGTGCTCGTGACAGGGGGAACAATCAGCCCCAGCATTTT; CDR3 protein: CSARDRGNNQPQHF
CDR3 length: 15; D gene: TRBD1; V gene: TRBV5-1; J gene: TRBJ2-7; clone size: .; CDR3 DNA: TGCGCCAGCAGCGATGGCAGGGGGTCGGTCTACGAGCAGTACTTC; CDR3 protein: CASSDGRGSVYEQYF
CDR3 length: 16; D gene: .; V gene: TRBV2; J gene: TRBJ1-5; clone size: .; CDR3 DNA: TGTGCCAGCAGGCCAACAGGGCTTGGGGGCAATCAGCCCCAGCATTTT; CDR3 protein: CASRPTGLGGNQPQHF
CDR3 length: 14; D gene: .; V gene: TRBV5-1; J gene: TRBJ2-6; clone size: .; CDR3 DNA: TGCGCCAGCAGCTTGGGCTCTGGGGCCAACGTCCTGACTTTC; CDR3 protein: CASSLGSGANVLTF
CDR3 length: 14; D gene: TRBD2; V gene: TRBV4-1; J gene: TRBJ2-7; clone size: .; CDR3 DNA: TGCGCCAGCAGCCAAGTGGGCCTAGCGGGGATGCGGTACTTC; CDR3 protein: CASSQVGLAGMRYF
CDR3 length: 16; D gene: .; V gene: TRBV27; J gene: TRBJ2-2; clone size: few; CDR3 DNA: TGTGCCAGCAGTACCCAAGGGAGCGGTACTCCCGGGGAGCTGTTTTTT; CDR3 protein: CASSTQGSGTPGELFF
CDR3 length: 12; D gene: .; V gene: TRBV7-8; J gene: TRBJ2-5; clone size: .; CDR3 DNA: TGTGCCAGCGGGGGGAGCGACGAGACCCAGTACTTC; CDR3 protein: CASGGSDETQYF
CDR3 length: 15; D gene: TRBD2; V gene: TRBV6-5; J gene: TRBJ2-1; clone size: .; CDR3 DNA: TGTGCCAGCAGGTCCGGACTAGCGGGGGGCCGGGAGCAGTTCTTC; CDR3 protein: CASRSGLAGGREQFF
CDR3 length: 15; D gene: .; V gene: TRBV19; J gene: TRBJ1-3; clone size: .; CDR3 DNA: TGTGCCAGTAGTCCACGAACGGAAGCCGGAAACACCATATATTTT; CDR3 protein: CASSPRTEAGNTIYF
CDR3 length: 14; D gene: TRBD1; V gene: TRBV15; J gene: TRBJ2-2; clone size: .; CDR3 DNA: TGTGCCACCAAACAGGGGCCGAACACCGGGGAGCTGTTTTTT; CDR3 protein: CATKQGPNTGELFF
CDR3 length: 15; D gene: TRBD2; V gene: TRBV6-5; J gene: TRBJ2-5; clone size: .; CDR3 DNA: TGTGCCAGCTCCGGGGCGGCGGGGGGAAGAAAGACCCAGTACTTC; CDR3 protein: CASSGAAGGRKTQYF
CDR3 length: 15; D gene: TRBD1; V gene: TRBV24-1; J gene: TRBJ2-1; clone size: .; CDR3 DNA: TGTGCCACCAGTGATCCGGGACAGTCCTACAATGAGCAGTTCTTC; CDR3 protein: CATSDPGQSYNEQFF
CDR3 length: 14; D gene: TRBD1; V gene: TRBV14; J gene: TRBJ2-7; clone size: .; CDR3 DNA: TGTGCCAGCAGCCTCGGACAGGGCTCCTACGAGCAGTACTTC; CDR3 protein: CASSLGQGSYEQYF
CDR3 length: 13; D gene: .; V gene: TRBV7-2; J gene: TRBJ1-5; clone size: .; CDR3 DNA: TGTGCCAGCAGCTTATGGAAAGATCAGCCCCAGCATTTT; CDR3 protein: CASSLWKDQPQHF
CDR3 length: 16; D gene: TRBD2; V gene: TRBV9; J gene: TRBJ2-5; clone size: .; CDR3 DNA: TGTGCCAGCAGCGTAGGCATAGCGGGGGGACAAGAGACCCAGTACTTC; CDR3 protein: CASSVGIAGGQETQYF
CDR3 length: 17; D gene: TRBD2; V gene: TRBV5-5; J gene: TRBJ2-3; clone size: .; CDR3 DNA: TGTGCCAGCCGAACCCCCATAGCGGGGGGCGGCACAGATACGCAGTATTTT; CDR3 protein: CASRTPIAGGGTDTQYF